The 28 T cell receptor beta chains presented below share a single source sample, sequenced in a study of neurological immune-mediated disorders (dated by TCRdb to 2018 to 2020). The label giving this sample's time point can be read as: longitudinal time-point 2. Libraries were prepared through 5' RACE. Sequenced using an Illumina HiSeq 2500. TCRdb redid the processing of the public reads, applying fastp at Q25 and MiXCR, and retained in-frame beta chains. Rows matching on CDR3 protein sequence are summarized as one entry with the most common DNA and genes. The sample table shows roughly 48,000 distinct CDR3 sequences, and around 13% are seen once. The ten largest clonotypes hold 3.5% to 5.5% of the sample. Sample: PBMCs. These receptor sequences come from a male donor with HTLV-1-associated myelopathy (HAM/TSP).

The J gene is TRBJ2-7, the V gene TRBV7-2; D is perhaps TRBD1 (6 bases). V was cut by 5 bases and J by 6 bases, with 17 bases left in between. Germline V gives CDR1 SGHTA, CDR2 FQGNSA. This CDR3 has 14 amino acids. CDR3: CASSMGHTFGEQYF. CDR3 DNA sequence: TGTGCCAGCAGCATGGGACACACCTTCGGCGAGCAGTACTTC.

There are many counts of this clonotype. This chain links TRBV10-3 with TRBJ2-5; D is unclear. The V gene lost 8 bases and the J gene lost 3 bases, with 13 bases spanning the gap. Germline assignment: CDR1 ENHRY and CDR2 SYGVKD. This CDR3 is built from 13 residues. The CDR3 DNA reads TGTGCCATCGGCCGGCGAAACGAAGAGACCCAGTACTTC. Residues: CAIGRRNEETQYF.

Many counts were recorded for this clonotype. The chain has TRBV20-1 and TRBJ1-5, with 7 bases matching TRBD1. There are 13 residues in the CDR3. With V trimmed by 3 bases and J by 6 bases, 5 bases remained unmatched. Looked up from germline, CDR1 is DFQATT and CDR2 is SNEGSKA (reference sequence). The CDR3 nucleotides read TGCAGTGCTAGGACAGGGTCAATTCAGCCCCAGCATTTT. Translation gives CSARTGSIQPQHF.

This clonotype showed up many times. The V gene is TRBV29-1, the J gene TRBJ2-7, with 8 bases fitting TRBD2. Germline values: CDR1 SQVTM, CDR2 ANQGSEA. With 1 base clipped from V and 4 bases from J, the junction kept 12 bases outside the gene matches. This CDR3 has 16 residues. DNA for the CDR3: TGCAGCGTTGAAGGTGGTTACAGCGGGGGACCATACGAGCAGTACTTC. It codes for CSVEGGYSGGPYEQYF.

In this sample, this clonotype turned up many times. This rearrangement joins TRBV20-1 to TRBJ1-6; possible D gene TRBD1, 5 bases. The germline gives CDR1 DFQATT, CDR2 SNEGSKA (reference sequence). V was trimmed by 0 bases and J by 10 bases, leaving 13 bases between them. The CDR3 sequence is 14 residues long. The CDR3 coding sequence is TGCAGTGCTAGAGATGGAGGGGTCGGGTCACCCCTCCACTTT. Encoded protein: CSARDGGVGSPLHF.

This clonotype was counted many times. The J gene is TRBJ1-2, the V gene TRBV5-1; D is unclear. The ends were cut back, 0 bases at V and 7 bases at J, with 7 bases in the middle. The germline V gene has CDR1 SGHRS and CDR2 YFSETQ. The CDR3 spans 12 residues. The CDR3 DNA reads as TGCGCCAGCAGCTTGGATTCGGGTGGCTACACCTTC. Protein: CASSLDSGGYTF. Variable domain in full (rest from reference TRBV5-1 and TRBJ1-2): KAGVTQTPRYLIKTRGQQVTLSCSPISGHRSVSWYQQTPGQGLQFLFEYFSETQRNKGNFPGRFSGRQFSNSRSEMNVSTLELGDSALYLCASSLDSGGYTFGSGTRLTVV.

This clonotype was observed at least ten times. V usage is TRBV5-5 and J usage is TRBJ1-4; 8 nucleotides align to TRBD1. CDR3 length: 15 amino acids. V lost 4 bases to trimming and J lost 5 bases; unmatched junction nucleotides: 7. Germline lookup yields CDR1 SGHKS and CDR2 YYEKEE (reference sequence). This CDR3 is CASSPDTGGNEKLFF. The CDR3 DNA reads TGTGCCAGCAGCCCCGATACAGGGGGAAATGAAAAACTGTTTTTT.

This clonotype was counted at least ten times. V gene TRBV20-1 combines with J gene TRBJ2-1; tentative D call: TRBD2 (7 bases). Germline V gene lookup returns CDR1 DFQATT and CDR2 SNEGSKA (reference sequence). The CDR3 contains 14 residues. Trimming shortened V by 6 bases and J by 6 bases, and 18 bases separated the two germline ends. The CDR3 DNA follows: TGCAGTGCCCAATGGGGGGGCAGGTTCAATGAGCAGTTCTTC. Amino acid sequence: CSAQWGGRFNEQFF.

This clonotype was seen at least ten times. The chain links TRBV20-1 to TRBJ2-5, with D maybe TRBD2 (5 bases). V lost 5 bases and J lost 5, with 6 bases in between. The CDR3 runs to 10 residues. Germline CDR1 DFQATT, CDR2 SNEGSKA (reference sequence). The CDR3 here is CSARGETQYF. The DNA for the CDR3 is TGCAGTGCTCGAGGGGAGACCCAGTACTTC.

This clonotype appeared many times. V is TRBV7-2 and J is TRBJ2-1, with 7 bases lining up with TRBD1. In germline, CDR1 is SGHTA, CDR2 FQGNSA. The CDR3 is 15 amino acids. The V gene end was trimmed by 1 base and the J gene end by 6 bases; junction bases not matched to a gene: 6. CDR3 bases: TGTGCCAGCAGCTTAGAAGGGACAGTCTCCAATGAGCAGTTCTTC. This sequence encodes CASSLEGTVSNEQFF.

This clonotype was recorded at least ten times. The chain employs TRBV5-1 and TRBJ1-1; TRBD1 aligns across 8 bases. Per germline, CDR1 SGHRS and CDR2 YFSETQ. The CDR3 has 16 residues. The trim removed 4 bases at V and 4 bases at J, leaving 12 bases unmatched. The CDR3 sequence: CASSAGVRQGATEAFF. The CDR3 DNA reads TGCGCCAGCAGCGCGGGAGTGCGGCAGGGGGCCACTGAAGCTTTCTTT.

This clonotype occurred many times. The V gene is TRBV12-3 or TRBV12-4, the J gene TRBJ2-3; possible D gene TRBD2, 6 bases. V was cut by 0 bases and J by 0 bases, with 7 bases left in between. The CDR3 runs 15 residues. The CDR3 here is CASSLAGGSTDTQYF. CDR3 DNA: TGTGCCAGCAGTTTAGCGGGGGGTAGCACAGATACGCAGTATTTT.

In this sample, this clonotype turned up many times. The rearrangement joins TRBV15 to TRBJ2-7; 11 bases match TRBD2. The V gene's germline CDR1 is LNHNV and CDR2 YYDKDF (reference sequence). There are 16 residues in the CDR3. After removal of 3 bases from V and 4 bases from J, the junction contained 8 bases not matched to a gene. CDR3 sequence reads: CATSSVAGGPSYEQYF. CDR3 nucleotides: TGTGCCACCAGCAGTGTAGCGGGGGGGCCATCTTACGAGCAGTACTTC.

The CDR3 coding sequence is TGCAGTGCTACTCGACAGGACCCCGGGGAGCTGTTTTTT. It yields the protein CSATRQDPGELFF. The chain joins TRBV20-1 to TRBJ2-2; a possible D gene is TRBD1 (6 bases). The V gene's germline CDR1 is DFQATT and CDR2 SNEGSKA (reference sequence). V lost 4 bases to trimming and J lost 6 bases, with 12 bases between them. The CDR3 extends over 13 amino acids.

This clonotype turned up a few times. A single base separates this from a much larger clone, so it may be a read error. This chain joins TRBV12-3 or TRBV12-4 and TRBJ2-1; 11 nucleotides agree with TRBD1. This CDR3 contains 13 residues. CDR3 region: CASTRTGGNGQFF. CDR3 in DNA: TGTGCCAGCACCAGGACAGGGGGCAATGGGCAGTTCTTC.

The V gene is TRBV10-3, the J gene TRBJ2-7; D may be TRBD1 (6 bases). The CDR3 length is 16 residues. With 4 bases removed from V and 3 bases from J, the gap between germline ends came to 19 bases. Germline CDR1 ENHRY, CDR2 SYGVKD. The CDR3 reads CAISATQSGVSYEQYF. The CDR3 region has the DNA TGTGCCATCAGTGCGACGCAGTCAGGGGTAAGCTACGAGCAGTACTTC.

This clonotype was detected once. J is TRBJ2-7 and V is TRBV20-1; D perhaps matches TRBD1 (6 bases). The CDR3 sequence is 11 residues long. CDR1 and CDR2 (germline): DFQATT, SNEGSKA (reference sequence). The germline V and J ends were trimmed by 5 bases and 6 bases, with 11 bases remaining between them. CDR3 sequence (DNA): TGCAGTGCTCCAGGGGTCTCCGAGCAGTACTTC. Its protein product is CSAPGVSEQYF.

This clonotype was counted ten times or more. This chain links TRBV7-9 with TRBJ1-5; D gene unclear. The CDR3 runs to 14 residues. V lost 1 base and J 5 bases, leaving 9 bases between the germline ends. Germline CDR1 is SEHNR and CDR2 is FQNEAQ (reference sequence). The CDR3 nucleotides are TGTGCCAGCAGCTTAGGGACGACACATCAGCCCCAGCATTTT. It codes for CASSLGTTHQPQHF. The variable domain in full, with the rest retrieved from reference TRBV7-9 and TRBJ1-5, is DTGVSQNPRHKITKRGQNVTFRCDPISEHNRLYWYRQTLGQGPEFLTYFQNEAQLEKSRLLSDRFSAERPKGSFSTLEIQRTEQGDSAMYLCASSLGTTHQPQHFGDGTRLSIL.

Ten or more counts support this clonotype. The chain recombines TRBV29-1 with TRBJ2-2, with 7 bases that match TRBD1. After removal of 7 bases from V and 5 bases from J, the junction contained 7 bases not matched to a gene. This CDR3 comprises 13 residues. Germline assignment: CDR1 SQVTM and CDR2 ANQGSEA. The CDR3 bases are TGCAGCGCCTCAGGGGGATTGACCGGGGAGCTGTTTTTT. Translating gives CSASGGLTGELFF.

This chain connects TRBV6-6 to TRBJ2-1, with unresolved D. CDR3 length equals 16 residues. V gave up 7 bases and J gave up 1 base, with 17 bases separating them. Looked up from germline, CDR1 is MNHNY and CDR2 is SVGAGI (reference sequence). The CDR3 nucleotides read TGTGCCAGCAACCCCCCTGACGCGTTGTCCTACAATGAGCAGTTCTTC. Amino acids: CASNPPDALSYNEQFF.

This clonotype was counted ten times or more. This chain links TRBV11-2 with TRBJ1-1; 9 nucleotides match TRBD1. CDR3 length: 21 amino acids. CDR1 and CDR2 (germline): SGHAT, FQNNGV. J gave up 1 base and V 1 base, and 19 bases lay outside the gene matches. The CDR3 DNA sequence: TGTGCCAGCAGCTTAGTTCGCCCGGGACAGGGCTACGCTGCCCGGAACACTGAAGCTTTCTTT. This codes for CASSLVRPGQGYAARNTEAFF.

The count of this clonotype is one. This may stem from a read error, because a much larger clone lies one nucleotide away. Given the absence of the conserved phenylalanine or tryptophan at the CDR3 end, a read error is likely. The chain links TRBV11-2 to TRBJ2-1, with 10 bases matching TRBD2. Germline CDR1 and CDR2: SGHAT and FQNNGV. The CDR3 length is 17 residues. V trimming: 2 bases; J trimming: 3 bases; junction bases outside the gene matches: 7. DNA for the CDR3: TGTGCCAGCAGCTTATGGGCCATAGCGGGGGGCTACAATGAGCAGTTCTTA. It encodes CASSLWAIAGGYNEQFL.

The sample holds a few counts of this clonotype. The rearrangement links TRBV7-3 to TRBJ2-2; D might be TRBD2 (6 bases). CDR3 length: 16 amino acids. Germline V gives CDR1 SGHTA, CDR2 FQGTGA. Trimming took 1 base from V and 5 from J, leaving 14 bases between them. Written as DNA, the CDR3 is TGTGCCAGCAGCTTAAAGGCGGGGCCTTCGACCGGGGAGCTGTTTTTT. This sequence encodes CASSLKAGPSTGELFF.

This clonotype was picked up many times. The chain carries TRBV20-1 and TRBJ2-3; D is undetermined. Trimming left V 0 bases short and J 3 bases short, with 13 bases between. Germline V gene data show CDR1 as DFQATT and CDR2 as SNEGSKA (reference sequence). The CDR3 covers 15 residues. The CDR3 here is CSARDVSETTDTQYF. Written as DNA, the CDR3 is TGCAGTGCTAGAGATGTGTCGGAGACAACAGATACGCAGTATTTT.

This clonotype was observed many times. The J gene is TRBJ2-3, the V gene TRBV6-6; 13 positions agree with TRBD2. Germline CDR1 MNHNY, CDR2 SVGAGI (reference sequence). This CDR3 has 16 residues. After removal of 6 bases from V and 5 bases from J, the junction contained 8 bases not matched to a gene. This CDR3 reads CASRLTSGGAGDTQYF. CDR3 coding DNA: TGTGCCAGCAGGTTAACTAGCGGGGGGGCCGGAGATACGCAGTATTTT.

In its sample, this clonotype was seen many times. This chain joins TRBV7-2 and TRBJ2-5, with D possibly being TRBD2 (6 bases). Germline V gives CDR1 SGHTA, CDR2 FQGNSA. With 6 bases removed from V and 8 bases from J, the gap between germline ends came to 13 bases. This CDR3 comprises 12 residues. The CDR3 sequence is CASRPDSGTQYF. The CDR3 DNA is TGTGCCAGCAGACCGGATAGCGGAACCCAGTACTTC.

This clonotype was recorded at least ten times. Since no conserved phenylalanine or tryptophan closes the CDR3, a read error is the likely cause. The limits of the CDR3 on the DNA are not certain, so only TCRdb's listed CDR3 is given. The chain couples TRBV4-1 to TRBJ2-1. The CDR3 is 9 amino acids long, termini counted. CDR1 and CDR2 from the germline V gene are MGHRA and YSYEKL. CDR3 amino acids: CASSQDRQN.

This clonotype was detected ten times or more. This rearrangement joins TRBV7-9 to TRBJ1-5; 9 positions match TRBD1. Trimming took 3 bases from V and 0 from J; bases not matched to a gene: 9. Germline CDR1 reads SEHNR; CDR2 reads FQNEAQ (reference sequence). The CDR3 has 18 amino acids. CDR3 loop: CASSLGQGGLYSNQPQHF. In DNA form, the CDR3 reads TGTGCCAGCAGCTTGGGACAGGGCGGGCTTTATAGCAATCAGCCCCAGCATTTT.